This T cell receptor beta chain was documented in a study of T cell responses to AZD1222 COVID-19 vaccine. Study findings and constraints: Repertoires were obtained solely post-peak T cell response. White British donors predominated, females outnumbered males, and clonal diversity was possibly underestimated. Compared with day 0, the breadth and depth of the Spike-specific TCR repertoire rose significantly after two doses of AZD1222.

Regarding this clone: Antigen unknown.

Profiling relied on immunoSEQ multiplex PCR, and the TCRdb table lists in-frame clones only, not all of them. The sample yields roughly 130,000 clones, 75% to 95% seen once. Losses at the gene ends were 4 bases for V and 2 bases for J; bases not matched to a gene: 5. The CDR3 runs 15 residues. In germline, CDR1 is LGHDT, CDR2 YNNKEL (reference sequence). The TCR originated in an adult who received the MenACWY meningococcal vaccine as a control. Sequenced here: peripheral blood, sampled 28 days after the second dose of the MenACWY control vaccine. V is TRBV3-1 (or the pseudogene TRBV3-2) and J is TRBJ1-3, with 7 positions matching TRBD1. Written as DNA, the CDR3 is TGTGCCAGCAGCCCAACCAGGGGGGCTGGAAACACCATATATTTT. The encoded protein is CASSPTRGAGNTIYF.